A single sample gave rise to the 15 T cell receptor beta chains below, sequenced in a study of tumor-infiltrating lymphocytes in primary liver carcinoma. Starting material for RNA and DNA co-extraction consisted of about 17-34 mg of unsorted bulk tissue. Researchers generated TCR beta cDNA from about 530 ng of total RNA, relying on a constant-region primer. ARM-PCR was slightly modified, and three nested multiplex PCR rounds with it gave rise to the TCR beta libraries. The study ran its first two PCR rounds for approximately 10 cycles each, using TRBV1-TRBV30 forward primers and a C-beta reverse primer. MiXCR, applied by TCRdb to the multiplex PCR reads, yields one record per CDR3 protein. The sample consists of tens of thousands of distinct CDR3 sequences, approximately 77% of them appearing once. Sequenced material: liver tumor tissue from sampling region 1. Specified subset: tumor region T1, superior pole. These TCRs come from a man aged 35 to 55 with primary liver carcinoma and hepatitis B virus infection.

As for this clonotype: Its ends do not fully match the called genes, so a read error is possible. CDR3 protein: CASSYGAGYNGQFF. The CDR3 coding sequence is TGTGCCAGCAGTTACGGAGCGGGATACAATGGGCAGTTCTTC. The chain recombines TRBV6-5 with TRBJ2-1, with TRBD2 matching 7 bases. The CDR3 extends over 14 amino acids. Germline V CDR1 and CDR2: MNHEY, SVGAGI.

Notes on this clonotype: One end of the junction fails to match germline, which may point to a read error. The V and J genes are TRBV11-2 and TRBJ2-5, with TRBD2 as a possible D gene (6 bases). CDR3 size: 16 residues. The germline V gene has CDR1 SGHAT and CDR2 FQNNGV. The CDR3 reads CARSLGSSGPGEIQYF. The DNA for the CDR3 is TGTGCCAGGAGCTTAGGGAGTAGCGGTCCGGGGGAGATCCAGTACTTC.

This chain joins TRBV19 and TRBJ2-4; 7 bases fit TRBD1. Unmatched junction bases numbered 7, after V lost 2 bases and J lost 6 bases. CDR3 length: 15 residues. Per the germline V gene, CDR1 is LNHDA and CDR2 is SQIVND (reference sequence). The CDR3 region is CASSISGQSSNIQYF. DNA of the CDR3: TGTGCCAGTAGTATATCGGGACAGAGTTCAAACATTCAGTACTTC.

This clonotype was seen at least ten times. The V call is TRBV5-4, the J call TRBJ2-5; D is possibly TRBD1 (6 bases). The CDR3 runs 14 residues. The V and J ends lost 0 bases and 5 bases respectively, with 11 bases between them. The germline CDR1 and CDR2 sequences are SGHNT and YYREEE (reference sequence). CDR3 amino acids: CASSLDRVDETQYF. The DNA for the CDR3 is TGTGCCAGCAGCTTGGACAGGGTGGACGAGACCCAGTACTTC.

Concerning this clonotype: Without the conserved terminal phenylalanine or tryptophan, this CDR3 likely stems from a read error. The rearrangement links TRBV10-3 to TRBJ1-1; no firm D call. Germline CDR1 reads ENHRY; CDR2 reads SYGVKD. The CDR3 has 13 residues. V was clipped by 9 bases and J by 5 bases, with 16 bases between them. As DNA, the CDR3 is TGTGCCATGAGCTCGGGGAGTGGGACTGAAGCTTTCCTT. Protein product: CAMSSGSGTEAFL.

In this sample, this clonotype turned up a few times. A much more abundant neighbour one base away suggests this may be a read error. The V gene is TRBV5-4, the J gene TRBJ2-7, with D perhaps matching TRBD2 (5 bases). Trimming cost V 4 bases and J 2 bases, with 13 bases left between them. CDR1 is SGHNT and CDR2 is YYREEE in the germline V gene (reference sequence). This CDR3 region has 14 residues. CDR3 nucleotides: TGTGCCAGCAGCCCGAGGGTAGGAACCTACGAGCAGTACTTC. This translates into CASSPRVGTYEQYF.

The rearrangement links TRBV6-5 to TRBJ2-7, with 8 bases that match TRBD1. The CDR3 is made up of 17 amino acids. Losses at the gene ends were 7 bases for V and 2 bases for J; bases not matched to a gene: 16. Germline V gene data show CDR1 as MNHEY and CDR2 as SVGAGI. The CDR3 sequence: CASNQSTGQEDTYEQYF. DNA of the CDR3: TGTGCCAGCAATCAATCCACGGGACAGGAGGATACCTACGAGCAGTACTTC.

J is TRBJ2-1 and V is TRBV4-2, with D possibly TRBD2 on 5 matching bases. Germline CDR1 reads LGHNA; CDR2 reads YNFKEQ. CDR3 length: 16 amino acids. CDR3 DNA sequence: TGTGCGGGCAGCCAAGGACTGGAATTGTTGGGCAATGAGCAGTTCTTC. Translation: CAGSQGLELLGNEQFF.

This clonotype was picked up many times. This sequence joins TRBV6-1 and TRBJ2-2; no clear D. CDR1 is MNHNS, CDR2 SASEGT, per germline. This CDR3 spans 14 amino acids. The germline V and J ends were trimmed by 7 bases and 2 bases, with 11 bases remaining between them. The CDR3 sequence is CASKRYHNTGELFF. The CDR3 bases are TGTGCCAGCAAGCGCTACCATAACACCGGGGAGCTGTTTTTT.

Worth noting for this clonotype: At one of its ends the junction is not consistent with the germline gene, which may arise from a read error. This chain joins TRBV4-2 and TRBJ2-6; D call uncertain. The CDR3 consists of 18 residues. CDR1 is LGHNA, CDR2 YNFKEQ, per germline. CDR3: CASSQEIGMLPVANVLTF. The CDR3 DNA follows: TGTGCCAGCAGCCAAGAAATCGGTATGCTGCCTGTGGCCAATGTCCTGACTTTC.

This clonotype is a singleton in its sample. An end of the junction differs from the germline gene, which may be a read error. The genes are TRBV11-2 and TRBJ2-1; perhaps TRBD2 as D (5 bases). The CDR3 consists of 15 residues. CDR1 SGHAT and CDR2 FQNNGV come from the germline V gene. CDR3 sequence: CVSSLDLAGVDELFF. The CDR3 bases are TGTGTCAGCAGCTTAGACCTAGCTGGAGTGGATGAGCTGTTCTTC.

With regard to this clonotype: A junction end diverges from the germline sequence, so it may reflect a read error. The CDR3 spells CASIEGDRGLRETQYF. The CDR3 nucleotides are TGTGCCAGCATTGAAGGGGACAGGGGGCTTCGGGAGACCCAATACTTC. This chain connects TRBV7-9 to TRBJ2-5; 12 bases are a match to TRBD1. CDR1 is SEHNR and CDR2 is FQNEAQ in the germline V gene (reference sequence). This CDR3 is built from 16 residues.

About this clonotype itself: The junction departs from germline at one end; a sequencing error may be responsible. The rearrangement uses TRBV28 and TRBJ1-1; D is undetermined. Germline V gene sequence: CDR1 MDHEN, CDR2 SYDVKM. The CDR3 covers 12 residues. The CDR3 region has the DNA TGTGTCAGCAGTTTGAACAGATTGAGTGGTCTCTTT. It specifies CVSSLNRLSGLF.

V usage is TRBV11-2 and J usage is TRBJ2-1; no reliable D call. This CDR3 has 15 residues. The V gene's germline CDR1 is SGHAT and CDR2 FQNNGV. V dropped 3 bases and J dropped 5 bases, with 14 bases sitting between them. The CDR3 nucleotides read TGTGCCAGCAGCTTGGTGCCCCTTAGCCACAATGAGCAGTTCTTC. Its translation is CASSLVPLSHNEQFF.

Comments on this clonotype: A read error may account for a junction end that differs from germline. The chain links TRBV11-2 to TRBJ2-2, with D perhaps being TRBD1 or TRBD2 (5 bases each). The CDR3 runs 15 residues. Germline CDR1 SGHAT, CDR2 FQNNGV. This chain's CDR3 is CASGSDRPGAGELLF. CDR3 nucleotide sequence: TGTGCCAGCGGCTCAGACCGGCCCGGGGCCGGGGAGCTGCTTTTT.